This T cell receptor (beta chain) was identified in a study of T cell repertoires in cytomegalovirus infection. Study information: Evidence of both CMV infection and a matching HLA type came from public TCR beta signatures.

Study-wide points: Predominance within the ex vivo response was attributable to HLA-C-restricted CMV-specific TCR beta clonotypes.

TCRdb used MiXCR to reprocess the reads, holding one entry per CDR3 protein. The table shows roughly 350,000 distinct CDR3 sequences, with around a third occurring only once. A remark on this clonotype: Its target is not known.

In germline, CDR1 is SNHLY, CDR2 FYNNEI. The CDR3 totals 14 residues. V lost 9 bases and J lost 5, with 17 bases in between. This chain joins TRBV2 and TRBJ1-5; maybe TRBD1 (6 bases). The receptor was isolated from a human donor in good health (CMV status not recorded). Some clones in this sample may be carry-over from other donors' samples. Source: cultured PBMCs, taken from culture after CMV antigen stimulation. This chain's CDR3 is CASTPGQGYQPQHF. The CDR3 DNA reads TGTGCCAGTACGCCGGGACAAGGGTATCAGCCCCAGCATTTT.